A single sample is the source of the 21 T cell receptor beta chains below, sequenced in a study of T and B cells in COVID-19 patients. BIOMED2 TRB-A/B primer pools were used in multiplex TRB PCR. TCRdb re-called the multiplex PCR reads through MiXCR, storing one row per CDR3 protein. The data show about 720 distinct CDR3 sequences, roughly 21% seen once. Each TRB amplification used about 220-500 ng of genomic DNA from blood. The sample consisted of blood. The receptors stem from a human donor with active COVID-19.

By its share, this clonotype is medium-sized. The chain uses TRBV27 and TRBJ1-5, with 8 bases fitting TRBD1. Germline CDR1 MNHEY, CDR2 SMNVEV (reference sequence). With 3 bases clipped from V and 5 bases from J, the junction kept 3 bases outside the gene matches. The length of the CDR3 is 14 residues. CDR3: CASSLGQEDQPQHF. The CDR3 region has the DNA TGTGCCAGCAGTTTGGGACAGGAAGATCAGCCCCAGCATTTT.

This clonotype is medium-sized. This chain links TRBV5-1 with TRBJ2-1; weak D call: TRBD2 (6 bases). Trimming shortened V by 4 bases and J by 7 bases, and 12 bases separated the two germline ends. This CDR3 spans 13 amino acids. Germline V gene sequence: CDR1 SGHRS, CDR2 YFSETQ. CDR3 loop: CASSRVLANEQFF. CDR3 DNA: TGCGCCAGCAGCCGTGTACTAGCAAATGAGCAGTTCTTC.

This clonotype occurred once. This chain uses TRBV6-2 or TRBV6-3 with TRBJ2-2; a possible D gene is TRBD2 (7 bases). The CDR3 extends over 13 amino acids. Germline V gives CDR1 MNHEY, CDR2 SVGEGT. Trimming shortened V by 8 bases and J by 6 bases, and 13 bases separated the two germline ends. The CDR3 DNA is TGTGCCAGCCGGGGGGCATCGTCCGGGGAGCTGTTTTTT. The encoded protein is CASRGASSGELFF.

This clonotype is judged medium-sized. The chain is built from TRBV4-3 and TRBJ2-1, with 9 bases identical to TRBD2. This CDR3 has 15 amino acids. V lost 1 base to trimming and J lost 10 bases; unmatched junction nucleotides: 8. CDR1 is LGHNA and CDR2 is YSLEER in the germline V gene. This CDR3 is CASSQAGGGVREQFF. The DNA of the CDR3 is TGCGCCAGCAGCCAAGCGGGCGGGGGGGTTCGGGAGCAGTTCTTC.

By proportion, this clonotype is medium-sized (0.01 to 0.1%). In nucleotides, the CDR3 is TGTGCCAGCTCACCACCTACCAGGGCTGGCTACACCTTC. It yields the protein CASSPPTRAGYTF. The rearrangement uses TRBV18 and TRBJ1-2, with a possible D match to TRBD1 (5 bases). CDR3 length equals 13 residues. V lost 0 bases to trimming and J lost 7 bases, with 9 bases between them. The germline V gene encodes CDR1 KGHSH and CDR2 LQKENI.

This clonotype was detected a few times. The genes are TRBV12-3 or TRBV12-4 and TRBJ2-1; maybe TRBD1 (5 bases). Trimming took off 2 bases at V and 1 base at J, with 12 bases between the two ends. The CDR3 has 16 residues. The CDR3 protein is CASSLMGQGSYNEQFF. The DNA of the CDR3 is TGTGCCAGCAGTTTAATGGGGCAGGGATCCTACAATGAGCAGTTCTTC.

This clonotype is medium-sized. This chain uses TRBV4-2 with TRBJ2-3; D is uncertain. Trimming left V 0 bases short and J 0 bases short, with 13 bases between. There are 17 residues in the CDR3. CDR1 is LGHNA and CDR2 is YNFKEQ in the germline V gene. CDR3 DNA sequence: TGTGCCAGCAGCCAAGATAAGAGGAAGGCTAGCACAGATACGCAGTATTTT. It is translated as CASSQDKRKASTDTQYF.

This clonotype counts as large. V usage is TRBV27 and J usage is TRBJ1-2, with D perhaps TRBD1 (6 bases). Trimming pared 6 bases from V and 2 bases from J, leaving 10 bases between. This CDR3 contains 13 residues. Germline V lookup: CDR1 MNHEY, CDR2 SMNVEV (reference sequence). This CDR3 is CASSPTGNYGYTF. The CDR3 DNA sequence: TGTGCCAGCAGCCCTACAGGGAACTATGGCTACACCTTC.

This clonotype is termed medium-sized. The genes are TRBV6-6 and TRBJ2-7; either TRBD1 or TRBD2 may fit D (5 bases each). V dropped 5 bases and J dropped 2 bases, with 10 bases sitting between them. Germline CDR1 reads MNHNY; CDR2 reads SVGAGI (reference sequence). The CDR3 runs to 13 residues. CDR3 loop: CASSEGITYEQYF. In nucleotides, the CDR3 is TGTGCCAGCAGTGAGGGGATCACCTACGAGCAGTACTTC.

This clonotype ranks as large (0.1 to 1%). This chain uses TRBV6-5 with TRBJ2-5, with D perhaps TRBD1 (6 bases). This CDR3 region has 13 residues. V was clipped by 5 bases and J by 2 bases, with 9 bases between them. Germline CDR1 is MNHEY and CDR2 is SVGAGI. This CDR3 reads CASSPDSQETQYF. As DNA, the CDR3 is TGTGCCAGCAGTCCGGACAGTCAAGAGACCCAGTACTTC.

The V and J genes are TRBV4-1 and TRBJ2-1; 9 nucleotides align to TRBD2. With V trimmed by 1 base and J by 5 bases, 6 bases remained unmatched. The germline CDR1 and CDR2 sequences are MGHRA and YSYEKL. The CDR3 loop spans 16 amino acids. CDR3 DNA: TGCGCCAGCAGCCAAGTTCTAGCGGGATATGACAATGAGCAGTTCTTC. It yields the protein CASSQVLAGYDNEQFF.

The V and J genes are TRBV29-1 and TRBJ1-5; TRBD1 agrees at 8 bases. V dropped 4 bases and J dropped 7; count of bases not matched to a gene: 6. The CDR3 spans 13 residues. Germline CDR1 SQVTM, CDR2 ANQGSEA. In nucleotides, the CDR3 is TGCAGCGTTGTAGACAGGGGTGGGCAGCCCCAGCATTTT. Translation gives CSVVDRGGQPQHF.

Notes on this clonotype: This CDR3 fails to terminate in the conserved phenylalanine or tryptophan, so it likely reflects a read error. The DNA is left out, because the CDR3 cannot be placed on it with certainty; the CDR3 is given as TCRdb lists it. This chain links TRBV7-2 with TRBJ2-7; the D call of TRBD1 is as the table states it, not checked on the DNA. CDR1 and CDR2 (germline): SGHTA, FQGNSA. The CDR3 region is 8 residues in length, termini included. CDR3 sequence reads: CASSLPRT.

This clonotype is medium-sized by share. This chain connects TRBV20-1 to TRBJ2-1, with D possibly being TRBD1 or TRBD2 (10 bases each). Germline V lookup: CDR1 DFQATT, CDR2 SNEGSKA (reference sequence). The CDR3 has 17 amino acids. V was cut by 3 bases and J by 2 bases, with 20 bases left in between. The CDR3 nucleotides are TGCAGTGCTAGGGACAGGGGGAGCGGGAGGGCCTACAATGAGCAGTTCTTC. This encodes CSARDRGSGRAYNEQFF.

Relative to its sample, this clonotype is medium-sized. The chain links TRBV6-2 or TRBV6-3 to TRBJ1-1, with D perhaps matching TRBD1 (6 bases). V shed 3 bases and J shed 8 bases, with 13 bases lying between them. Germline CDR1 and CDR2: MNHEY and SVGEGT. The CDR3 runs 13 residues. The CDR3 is CASSYGNQGEAFF. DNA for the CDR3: TGTGCCAGCAGTTATGGTAATCAGGGGGAAGCTTTCTTT.

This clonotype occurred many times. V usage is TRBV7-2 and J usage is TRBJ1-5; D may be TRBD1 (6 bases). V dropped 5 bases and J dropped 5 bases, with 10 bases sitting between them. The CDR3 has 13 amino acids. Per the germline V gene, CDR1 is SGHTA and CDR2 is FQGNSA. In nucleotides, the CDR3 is TGTGCCAGCAGCCTGAGGGGGGATCAGCCCCAGCATTTT. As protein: CASSLRGDQPQHF.

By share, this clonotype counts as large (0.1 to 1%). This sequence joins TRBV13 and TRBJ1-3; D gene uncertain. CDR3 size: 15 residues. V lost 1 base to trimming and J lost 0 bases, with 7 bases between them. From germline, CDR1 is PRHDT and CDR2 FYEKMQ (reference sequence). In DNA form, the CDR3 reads TGTGCCAGCAGCTTAGAGGGCGACTCTGGAAACACCATATATTTT. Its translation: CASSLEGDSGNTIYF.

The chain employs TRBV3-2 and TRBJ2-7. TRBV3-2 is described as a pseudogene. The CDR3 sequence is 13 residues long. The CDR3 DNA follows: TGTGCCAGCAGCCCTGGCAGATTCTACGAGCAGTACTTC. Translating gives CASSPGRFYEQYF.

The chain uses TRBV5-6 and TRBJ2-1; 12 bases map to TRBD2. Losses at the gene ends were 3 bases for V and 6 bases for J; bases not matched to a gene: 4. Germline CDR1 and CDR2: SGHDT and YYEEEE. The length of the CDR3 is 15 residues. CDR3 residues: CASSSGLAGGNEQFF. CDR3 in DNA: TGTGCCAGCAGCTCGGGACTAGCGGGCGGCAATGAGCAGTTCTTC.

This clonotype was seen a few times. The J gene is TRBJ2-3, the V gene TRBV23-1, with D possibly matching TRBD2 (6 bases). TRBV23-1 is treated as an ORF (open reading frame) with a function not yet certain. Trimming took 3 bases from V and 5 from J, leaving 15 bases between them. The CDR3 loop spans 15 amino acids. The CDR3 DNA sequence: TGCGCCAGCAGTCATAGGACTATCGGGAGAGATACGCAGTATTTT. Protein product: CASSHRTIGRDTQYF.

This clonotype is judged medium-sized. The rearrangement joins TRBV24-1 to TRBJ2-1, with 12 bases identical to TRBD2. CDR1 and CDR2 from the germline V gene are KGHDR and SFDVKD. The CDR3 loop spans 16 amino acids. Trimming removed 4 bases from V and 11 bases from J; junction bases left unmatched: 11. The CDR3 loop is CATSDSGTSGLEKQFF. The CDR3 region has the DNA TGTGCCACCAGTGACTCCGGGACTAGCGGGTTAGAAAAGCAGTTCTTC.